This T cell receptor beta chain is from a study of T cell changes during pregnancy in multiple sclerosis. The trim removed 8 bases at V and 1 base at J, leaving 4 bases unmatched. The CDR3 contains 13 residues. Germline lookup yields CDR1 MNHNY and CDR2 SVGAGI (reference sequence). Profiling relied on immunoSEQ multiplex PCR, and the TCRdb table lists in-frame clones only, not all of them. The sample lists around 130,000 clones, roughly 96% seen once, with 0.4% to 0.5% in the top ten. The sequences come from peripheral blood, collected after pregnancy. This TCR was sampled from a female donor with multiple sclerosis, enrolled in a pregnancy study. The chain employs TRBV6-6 and TRBJ1-1, with 7 bases lining up with TRBD1. DNA for the CDR3: TGTGCCAGCTTGCGACAGGGGAACACTGAAGCTTTCTTT. This encodes CASLRQGNTEAFF.